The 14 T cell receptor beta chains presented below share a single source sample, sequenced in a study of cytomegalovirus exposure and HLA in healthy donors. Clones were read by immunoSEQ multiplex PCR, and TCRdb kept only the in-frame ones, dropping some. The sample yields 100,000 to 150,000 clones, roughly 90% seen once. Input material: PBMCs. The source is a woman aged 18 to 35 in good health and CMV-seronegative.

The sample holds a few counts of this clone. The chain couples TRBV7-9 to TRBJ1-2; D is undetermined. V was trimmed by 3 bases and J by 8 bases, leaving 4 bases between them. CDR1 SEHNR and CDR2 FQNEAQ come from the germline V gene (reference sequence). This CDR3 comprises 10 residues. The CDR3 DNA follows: TGTGCCAGCAGCTTGGAGGGCTACACCTTC. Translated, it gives CASSLEGYTF.

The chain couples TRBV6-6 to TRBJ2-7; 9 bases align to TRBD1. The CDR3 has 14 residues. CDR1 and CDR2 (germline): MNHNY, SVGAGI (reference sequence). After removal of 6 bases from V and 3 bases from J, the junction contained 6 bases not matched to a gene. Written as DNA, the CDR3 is TGTGCCAGCAGACCGGGACAGGGCTTCTACGAGCAGTACTTC. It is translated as CASRPGQGFYEQYF.

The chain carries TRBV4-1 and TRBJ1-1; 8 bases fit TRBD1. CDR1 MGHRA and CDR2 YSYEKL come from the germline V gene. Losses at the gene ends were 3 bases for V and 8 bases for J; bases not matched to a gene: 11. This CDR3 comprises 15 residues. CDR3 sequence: CASSHLSQGAGEAFF. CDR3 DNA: TGCGCCAGCAGCCACCTTTCGCAGGGGGCGGGGGAAGCTTTCTTT.

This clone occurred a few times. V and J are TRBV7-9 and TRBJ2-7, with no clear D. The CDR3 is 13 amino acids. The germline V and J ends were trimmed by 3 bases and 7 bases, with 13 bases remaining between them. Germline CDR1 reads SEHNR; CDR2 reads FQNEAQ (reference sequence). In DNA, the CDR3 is TGTGCCAGCAGCTTGAATCTTCTTGAGGAGCAGTACTTC. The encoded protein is CASSLNLLEEQYF.

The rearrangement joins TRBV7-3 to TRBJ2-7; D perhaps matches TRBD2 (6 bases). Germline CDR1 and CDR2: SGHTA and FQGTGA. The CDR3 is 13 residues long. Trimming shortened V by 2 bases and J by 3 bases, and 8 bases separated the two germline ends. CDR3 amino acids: CASSLGGDYEQYF. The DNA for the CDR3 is TGTGCCAGCAGCTTAGGAGGGGACTACGAGCAGTACTTC.

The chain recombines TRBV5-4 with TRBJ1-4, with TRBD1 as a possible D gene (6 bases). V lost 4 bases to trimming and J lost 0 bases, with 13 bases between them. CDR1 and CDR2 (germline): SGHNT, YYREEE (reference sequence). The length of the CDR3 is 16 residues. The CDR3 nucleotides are TGTGCCAGCAGCCCGGACAGCCTTGCAACTAATGAAAAACTGTTTTTT. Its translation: CASSPDSLATNEKLFF.

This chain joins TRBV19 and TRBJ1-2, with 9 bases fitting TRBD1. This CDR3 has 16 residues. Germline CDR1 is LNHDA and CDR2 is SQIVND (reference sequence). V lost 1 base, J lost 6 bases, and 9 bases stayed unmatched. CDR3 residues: CASSIGLTGTGNGYTF. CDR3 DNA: TGTGCCAGTAGTATAGGCTTAACCGGGACAGGGAATGGCTACACCTTC. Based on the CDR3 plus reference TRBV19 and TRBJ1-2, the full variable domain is DGGITQSPKYLFRKEGQNVTLSCEQNLNHDAMYWYRQDPGQGLRLIYYSQIVNDFQKGDIAEGYSVSREKKESFPLTVTSAQKNPTAFYLCASSIGLTGTGNGYTFGSGTRLTVV.

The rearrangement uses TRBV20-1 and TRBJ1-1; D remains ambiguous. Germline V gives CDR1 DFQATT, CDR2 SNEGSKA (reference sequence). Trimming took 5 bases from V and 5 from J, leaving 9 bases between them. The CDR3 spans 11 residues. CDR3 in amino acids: CSARSGTEAFF. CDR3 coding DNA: TGCAGTGCTCGGTCGGGGACTGAAGCTTTCTTT.

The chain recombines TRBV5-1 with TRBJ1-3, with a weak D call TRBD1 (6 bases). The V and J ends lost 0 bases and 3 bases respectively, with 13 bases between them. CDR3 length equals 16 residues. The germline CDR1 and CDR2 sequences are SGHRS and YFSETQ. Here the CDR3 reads CASSLVGQSLGNTIYF. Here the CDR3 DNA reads TGCGCCAGCAGCTTGGTCGGACAGAGTCTTGGAAACACCATATATTTT.

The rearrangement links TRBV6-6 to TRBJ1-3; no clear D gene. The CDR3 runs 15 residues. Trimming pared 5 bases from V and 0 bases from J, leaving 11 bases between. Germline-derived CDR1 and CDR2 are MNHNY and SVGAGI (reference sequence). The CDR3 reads CASSTPAASGNTIYF. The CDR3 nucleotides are TGTGCCAGCAGTACCCCCGCGGCCTCTGGAAACACCATATATTTT.

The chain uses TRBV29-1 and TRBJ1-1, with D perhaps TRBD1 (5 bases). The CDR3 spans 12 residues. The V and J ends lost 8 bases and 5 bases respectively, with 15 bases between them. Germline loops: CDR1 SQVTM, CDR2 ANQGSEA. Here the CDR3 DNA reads TGCAGCTCTGAGCAGGGAGGTACTGAAGCTTTCTTT. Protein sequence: CSSEQGGTEAFF.

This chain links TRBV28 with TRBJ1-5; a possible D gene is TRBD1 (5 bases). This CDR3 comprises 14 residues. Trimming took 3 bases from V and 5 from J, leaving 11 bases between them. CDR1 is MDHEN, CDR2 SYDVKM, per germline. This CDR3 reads CASSFPGIHQPQHF. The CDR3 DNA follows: TGTGCCAGCAGTTTTCCAGGGATTCATCAGCCCCAGCATTTT.

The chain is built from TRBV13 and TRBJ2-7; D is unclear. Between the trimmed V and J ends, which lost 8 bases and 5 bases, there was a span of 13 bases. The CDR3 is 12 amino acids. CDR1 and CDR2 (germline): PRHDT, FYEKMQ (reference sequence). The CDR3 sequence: CASALSLNEQYF. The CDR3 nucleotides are TGTGCCAGCGCCCTTAGCCTAAACGAGCAGTACTTC. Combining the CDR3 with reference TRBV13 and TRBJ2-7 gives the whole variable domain AAGVIQSPRHLIKEKRETATLKCYPIPRHDTVYWYQQGPGQDPQFLISFYEKMQSDKGSIPDRFSAQQFSDYHSELNMSSLELGDSALYFCASALSLNEQYFGPGTRLTVT.

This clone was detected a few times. CDR3 sequence: CASIRDRANEQYF. CDR3 bases: TGTGCCAGCATAAGGGACAGGGCTAACGAGCAGTACTTC. V usage is TRBV7-9 and J usage is TRBJ2-7, with 9 bases identical to TRBD1. The trim removed 7 bases at V and 5 bases at J, leaving 6 bases unmatched. The CDR3 spans 13 residues. CDR1 SEHNR and CDR2 FQNEAQ come from the germline V gene (reference sequence).